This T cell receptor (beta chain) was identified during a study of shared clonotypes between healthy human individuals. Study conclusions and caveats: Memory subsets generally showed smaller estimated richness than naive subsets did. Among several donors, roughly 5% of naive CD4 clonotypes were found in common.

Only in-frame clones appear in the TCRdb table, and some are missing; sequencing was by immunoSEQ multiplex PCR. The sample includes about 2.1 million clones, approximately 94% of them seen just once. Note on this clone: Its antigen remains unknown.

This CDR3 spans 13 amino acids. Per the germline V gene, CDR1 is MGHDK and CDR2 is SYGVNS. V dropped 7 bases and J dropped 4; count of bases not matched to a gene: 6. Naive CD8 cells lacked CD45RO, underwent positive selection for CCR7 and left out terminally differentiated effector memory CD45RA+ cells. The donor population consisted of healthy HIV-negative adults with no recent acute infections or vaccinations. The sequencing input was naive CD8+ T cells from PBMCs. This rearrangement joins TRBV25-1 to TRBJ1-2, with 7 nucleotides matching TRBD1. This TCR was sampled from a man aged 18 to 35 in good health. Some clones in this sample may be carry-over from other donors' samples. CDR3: CASTAGGGYGYTF. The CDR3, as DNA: TGTGCCAGCACCGCAGGGGGGGGCTATGGCTACACCTTC.